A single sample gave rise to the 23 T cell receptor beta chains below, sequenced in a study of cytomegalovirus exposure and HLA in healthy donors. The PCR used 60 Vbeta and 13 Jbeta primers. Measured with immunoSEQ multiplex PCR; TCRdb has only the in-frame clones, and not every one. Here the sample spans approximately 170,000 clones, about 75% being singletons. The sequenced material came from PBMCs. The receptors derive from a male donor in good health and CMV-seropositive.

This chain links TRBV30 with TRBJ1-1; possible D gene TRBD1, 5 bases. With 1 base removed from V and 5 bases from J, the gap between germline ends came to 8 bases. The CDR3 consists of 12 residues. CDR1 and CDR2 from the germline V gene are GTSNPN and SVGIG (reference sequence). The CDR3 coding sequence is TGTGCCTGGAGTGGGGAGGGGACTGAAGCTTTCTTT. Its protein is CAWSGEGTEAFF.

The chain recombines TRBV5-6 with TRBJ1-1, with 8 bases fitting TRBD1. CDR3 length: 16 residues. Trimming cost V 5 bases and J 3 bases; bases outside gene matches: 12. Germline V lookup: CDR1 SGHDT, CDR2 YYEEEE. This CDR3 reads CASSLGQGGMHTEAFF. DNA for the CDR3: TGTGCCAGCAGTCTTGGACAGGGTGGAATGCACACTGAAGCTTTCTTT.

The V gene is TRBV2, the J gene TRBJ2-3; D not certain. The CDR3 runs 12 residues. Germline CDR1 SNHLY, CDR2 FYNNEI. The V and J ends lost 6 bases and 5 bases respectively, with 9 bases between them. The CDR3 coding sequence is TGTGCCAGCAGAGATACTATAGATACGCAGTATTTT. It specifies CASRDTIDTQYF.

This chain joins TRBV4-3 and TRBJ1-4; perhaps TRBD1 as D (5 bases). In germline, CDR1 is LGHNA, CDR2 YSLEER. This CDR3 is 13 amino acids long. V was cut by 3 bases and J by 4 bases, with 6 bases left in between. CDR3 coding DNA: TGCGCCAGCAGCCAGGGGGGTAATGAAAAACTGTTTTTT. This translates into CASSQGGNEKLFF.

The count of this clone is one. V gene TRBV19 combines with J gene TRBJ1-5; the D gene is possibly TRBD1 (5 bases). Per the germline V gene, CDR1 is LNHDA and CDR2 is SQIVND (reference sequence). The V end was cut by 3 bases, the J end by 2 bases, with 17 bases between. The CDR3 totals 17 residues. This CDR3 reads CASSMTIRGAGNQPQHF. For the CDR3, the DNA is TGTGCCAGTAGTATGACCATTCGTGGGGCTGGCAATCAGCCCCAGCATTTT. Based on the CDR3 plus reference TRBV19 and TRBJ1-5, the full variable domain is DGGITQSPKYLFRKEGQNVTLSCEQNLNHDAMYWYRQDPGQGLRLIYYSQIVNDFQKGDIAEGYSVSREKKESFPLTVTSAQKNPTAFYLCASSMTIRGAGNQPQHFGDGTRLSIL.

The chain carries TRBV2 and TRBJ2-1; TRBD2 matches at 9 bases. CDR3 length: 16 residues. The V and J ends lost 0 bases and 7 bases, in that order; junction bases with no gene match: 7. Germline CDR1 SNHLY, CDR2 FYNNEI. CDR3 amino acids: CASSEALAGAGNEQFF. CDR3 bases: TGTGCCAGCAGTGAAGCTTTAGCGGGGGCGGGGAATGAGCAGTTCTTC.

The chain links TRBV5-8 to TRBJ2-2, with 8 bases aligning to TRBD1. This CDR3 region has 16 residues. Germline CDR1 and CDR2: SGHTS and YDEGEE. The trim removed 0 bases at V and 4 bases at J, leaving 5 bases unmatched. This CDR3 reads CASSLGQGIRTGELFF. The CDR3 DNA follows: TGTGCCAGCAGCTTGGGACAGGGGATTCGCACCGGGGAGCTGTTTTTT. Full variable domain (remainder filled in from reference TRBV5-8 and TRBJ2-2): EAGVTQSPTHLIKTRGQQATLRCSPISGHTSVYWYQQALGLGLQFLLWYDEGEERNRGNFPPRFSGRQFPNYSSELNVNALELEDSALYLCASSLGQGIRTGELFFGEGSRLTVL.

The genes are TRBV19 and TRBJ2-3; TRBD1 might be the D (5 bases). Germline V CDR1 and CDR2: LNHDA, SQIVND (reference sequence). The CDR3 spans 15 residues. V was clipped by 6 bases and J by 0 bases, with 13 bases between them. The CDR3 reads CASRTQGGSTDTQYF. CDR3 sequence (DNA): TGTGCCAGTAGGACCCAGGGTGGTAGCACAGATACGCAGTATTTT.

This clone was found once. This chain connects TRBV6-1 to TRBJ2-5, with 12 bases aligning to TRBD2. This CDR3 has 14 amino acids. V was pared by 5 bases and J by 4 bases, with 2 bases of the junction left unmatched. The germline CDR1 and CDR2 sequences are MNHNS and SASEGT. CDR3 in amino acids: CASSLAGGGETQYF. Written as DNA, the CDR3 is TGTGCCAGCAGTCTAGCGGGGGGGGGAGAGACCCAGTACTTC.

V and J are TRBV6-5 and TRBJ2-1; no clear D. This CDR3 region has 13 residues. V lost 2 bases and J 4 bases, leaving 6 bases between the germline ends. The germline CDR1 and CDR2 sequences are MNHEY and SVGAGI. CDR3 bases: TGTGCCAGCAGTTACCGCAGATACAATGAGCAGTTCTTC. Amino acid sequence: CASSYRRYNEQFF.

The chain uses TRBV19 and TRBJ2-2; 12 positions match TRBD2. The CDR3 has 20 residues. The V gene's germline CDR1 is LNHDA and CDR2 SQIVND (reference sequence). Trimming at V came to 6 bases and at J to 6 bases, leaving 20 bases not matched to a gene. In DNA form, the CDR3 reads TGTGCCAGTAGCGACGATAGGATACCTAGCGGGGGGGCTGCTCCCGGGGAGCTGTTTTTT. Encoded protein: CASSDDRIPSGGAAPGELFF. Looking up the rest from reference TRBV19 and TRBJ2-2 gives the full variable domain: DGGITQSPKYLFRKEGQNVTLSCEQNLNHDAMYWYRQDPGQGLRLIYYSQIVNDFQKGDIAEGYSVSREKKESFPLTVTSAQKNPTAFYLCASSDDRIPSGGAAPGELFFGEGSRLTVL.

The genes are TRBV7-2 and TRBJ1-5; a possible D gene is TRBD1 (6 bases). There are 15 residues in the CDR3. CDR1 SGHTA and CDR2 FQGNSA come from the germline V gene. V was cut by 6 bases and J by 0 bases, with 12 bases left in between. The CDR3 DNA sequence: TGTGCCAGCAGTCCTACAGGGCTTAGCAATCAGCCCCAGCATTTT. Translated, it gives CASSPTGLSNQPQHF.

CDR3 residues: CASSLGGLWGGYEQYF. The CDR3 region has the DNA TGTGCCAGCAGCTTGGGGGGCTTGTGGGGAGGCTACGAGCAGTACTTC. The rearrangement uses TRBV5-6 and TRBJ2-7, with TRBD2 as a possible D gene (6 bases). V was trimmed by 0 bases and J by 3 bases, leaving 16 bases between them. The CDR3 has 16 residues. The germline CDR1 and CDR2 sequences are SGHDT and YYEEEE.

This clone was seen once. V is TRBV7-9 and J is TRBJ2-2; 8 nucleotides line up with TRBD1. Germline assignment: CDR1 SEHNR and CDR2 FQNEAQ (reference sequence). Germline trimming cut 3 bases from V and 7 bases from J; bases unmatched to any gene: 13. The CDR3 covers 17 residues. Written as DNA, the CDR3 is TGTGCCAGCAGCTTTCCAATCCCCAGGGGGCAACGCGGGGAGCTGTTTTTT. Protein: CASSFPIPRGQRGELFF. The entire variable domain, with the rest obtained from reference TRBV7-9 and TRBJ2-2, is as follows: DTGVSQNPRHKITKRGQNVTFRCDPISEHNRLYWYRQTLGQGPEFLTYFQNEAQLEKSRLLSDRFSAERPKGSFSTLEIQRTEQGDSAMYLCASSFPIPRGQRGELFFGEGSRLTVL.

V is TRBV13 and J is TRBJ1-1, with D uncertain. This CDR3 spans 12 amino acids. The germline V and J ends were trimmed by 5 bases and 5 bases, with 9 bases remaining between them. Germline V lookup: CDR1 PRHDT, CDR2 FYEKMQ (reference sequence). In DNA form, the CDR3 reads TGTGCCAGCAGCCCCGGAGAGACTGAAGCTTTCTTT. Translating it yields CASSPGETEAFF. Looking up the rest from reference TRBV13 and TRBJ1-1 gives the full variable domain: AAGVIQSPRHLIKEKRETATLKCYPIPRHDTVYWYQQGPGQDPQFLISFYEKMQSDKGSIPDRFSAQQFSDYHSELNMSSLELGDSALYFCASSPGETEAFFGQGTRLTVV.

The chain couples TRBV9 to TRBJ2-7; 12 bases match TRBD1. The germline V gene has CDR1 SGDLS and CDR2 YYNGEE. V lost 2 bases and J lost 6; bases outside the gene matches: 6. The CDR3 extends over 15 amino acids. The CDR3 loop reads CASSVTGTGGAEQYF. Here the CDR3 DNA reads TGTGCCAGCAGCGTGACCGGGACAGGGGGCGCCGAGCAGTACTTC.

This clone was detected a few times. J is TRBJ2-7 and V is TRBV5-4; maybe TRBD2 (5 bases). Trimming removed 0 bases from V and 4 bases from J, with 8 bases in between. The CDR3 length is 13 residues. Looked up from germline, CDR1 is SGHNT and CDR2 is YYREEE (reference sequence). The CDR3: CASSLAPGYEQYF. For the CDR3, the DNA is TGTGCCAGCAGCTTGGCCCCGGGGTACGAGCAGTACTTC.

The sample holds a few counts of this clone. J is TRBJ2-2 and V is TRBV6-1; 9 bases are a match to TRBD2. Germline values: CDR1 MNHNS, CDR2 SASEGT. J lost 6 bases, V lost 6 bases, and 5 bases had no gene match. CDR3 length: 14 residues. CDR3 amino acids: CASRLAGESGELFF. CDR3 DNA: TGTGCCAGCAGATTAGCGGGGGAGTCCGGGGAGCTGTTTTTT.

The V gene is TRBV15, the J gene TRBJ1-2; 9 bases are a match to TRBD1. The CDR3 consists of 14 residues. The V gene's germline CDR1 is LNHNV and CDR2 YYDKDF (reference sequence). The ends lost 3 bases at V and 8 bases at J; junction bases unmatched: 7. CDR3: CATSRYTGGGGYTF. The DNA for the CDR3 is TGTGCCACCAGCAGGTATACAGGGGGCGGGGGCTACACCTTC. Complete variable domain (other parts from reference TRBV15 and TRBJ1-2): DAMVIQNPRYQVTQFGKPVTLSCSQTLNHNVMYWYQQKSSQAPKLLFHYYDKDFNNEADTPDNFQSRRPNTSFCFLDIRSPGLGDTAMYLCATSRYTGGGGYTFGSGTRLTVV.

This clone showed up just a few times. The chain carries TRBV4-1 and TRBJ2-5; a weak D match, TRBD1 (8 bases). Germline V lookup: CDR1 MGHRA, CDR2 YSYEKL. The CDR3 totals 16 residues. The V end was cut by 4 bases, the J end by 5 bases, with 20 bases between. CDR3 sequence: CASSPRTTGGDETQYF. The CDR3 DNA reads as TGCGCCAGCAGCCCCAGAACAACAGGGGGGGACGAGACCCAGTACTTC.

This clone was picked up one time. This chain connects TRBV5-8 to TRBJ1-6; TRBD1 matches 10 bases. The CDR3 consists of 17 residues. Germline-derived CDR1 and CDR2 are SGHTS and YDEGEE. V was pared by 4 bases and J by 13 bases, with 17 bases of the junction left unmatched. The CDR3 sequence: CASSLGQGHPIRVPLHF. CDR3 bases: TGTGCCAGCAGCCTGGGACAGGGGCATCCTATTAGGGTTCCCCTCCACTTT.

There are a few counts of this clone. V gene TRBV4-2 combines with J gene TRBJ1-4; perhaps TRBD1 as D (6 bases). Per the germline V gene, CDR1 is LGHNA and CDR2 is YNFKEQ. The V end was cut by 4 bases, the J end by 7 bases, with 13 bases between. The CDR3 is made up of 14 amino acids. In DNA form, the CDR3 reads TGTGCCAGCAGCCCAGGGGCTCTTACTGAAAAACTGTTTTTT. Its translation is CASSPGALTEKLFF.

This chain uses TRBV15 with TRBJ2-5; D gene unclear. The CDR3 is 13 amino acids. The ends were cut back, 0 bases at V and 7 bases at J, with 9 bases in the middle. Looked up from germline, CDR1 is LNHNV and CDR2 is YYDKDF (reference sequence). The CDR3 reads CATSRDPLGTQYF. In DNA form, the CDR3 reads TGTGCCACCAGCAGAGACCCCCTCGGGACCCAGTACTTC.